The clone carrying this T cell receptor beta chain appeared a single time. The sample is drawn from a study of blood T cell repertoires in COVID-19. This table comes from immunoSEQ multiplex PCR, and its TCRdb copy is limited to in-frame clones, with some not included. The sample has hundreds of thousands of clones, 90% seen once; the top ten hold around 0.98%. Sequencing was performed on peripheral blood. The source of this sequence is a woman in her thirties or forties with COVID-19, enrolled during active disease.

The CDR3 sequence: CAWNEEQASEKLFF. The CDR3 bases are TGTGCCTGGAACGAGGAACAGGCGAGTGAAAAACTGTTTTTT. The chain uses TRBV30 and TRBJ1-4; possibly TRBD1 for D (5 bases). Germline CDR1 and CDR2: GTSNPN and SVGIG (reference sequence). V lost 4 bases to trimming and J lost 7 bases, with 16 bases between them. This CDR3 is built from 14 residues.